Listed here are 30 T cell receptor beta chains from one sample, sequenced in a study of cytomegalovirus exposure and HLA in healthy donors. The PCR contained 60 Vbeta and 13 Jbeta primers. The table came from immunoSEQ multiplex PCR; TCRdb's copy has only in-frame clones and leaves some out. This table has around 63,000 clones, about 77% appearing once. The sequenced material came from PBMCs. The receptor source for this set is a man aged 40-49 years in good health and CMV-seronegative.

V usage is TRBV29-1 and J usage is TRBJ1-4, with 10 nucleotides matching TRBD1. CDR3 length: 16 amino acids. Germline V gene data show CDR1 as SQVTM and CDR2 as ANQGSEA. J gave up 5 bases and V 3 bases, and 9 bases lay outside the gene matches. CDR3 sequence: CSVDRRGQGENEKLFF. For the CDR3, the DNA is TGCAGCGTTGATCGCCGCGGACAGGGGGAGAATGAAAAACTGTTTTTT. The full variable domain, its missing parts supplied by reference TRBV29-1 and TRBJ1-4, is SAVISQKPSRDICQRGTSLTIQCQVDSQVTMMFWYRQQPGQSLTLIATANQGSEATYESGFVIDKFPISRPNLTFSTLTVSNMSPEDSSIYLCSVDRRGQGENEKLFFGSGTQLSVL.

V usage is TRBV29-1 and J usage is TRBJ2-1; D might be TRBD2 (6 bases). Germline loops: CDR1 SQVTM, CDR2 ANQGSEA. V lost 7 bases and J lost 7, with 11 bases in between. This CDR3 spans 11 amino acids. The CDR3 coding sequence is TGCAGCGCGGGAGTGGGAAATGAGCAGTTCTTC. Its protein is CSAGVGNEQFF.

This clone has only a few counts. V is TRBV2 and J is TRBJ2-1; 10 bases match TRBD2. The CDR3 is made up of 15 amino acids. Trimming removed 0 bases from V and 8 bases from J; junction bases left unmatched: 4. The germline CDR1 and CDR2 sequences are SNHLY and FYNNEI. DNA of the CDR3: TGTGCCAGCAGTGAAGCTAGCGGGGGGATATATGAGCAGTTCTTC. Its protein product is CASSEASGGIYEQFF. The whole variable domain, remainder taken from reference TRBV2 and TRBJ2-1, is EPEVTQTPSHQVTQMGQEVILRCVPISNHLYFYWYRQILGQKVEFLVSFYNNEISEKSEIFDDQFSVERPDGSNFTLKIRSTKLEDSAMYFCASSEASGGIYEQFFGPGTRLTVL.

The chain combines TRBV5-1 with TRBJ1-2, with 12 bases matching TRBD1. The CDR3 extends over 15 amino acids. Germline V gives CDR1 SGHRS, CDR2 YFSETQ. V lost 3 bases, J lost 5 bases, and 5 bases stayed unmatched. As DNA, the CDR3 is TGCGCCAGCAGCTCAGGGACAGGGGGCGATTATGGCTACACCTTC. It encodes CASSSGTGGDYGYTF.

The CDR3 DNA follows: TGTGCCAGCAGTACGACGGGACTCTACGAGCAGTACTTC. Protein product: CASSTTGLYEQYF. The chain has TRBV6-1 and TRBJ2-7, with D tentatively TRBD2 (6 bases). Trimming took off 5 bases at V and 3 bases at J, with 11 bases between the two ends. CDR1 MNHNS and CDR2 SASEGT come from the germline V gene. The CDR3 totals 13 residues.

V is TRBV14 and J is TRBJ2-5, with D possibly being TRBD1 (5 bases). Germline CDR1 SGHDN, CDR2 FVKESK. Between the trimmed V and J ends, which lost 1 base and 5 bases, there was a span of 11 bases. This CDR3 region has 14 residues. CDR3 region: CASSQVQGQETQYF. CDR3 nucleotide sequence: TGTGCCAGCAGCCAAGTCCAGGGCCAGGAGACCCAGTACTTC.

Regarding this clone: At one boundary the junction diverges from the germline segment, which might be a read error. V and J are TRBV18 and TRBJ1-5; no definite D call. Germline CDR1 is KGHSH and CDR2 is LQKENI. This CDR3 has 15 amino acids. Here the CDR3 reads CASSPFPGSKQPQHF. The CDR3 nucleotides read TGTGCCAGCTCACCGTTCCCCGGGAGCAAGCAGCCCCAGCATTTT. Filled out from reference TRBV18 and TRBJ1-5, the complete variable domain reads NAGVMQNPRHLVRRRGQEARLRCSPMKGHSHVYWYRQLPEEGLKFMVYLQKENIIDESGMPKERFSAEFPKEGPSILRIQQVVRGDSAAYFCASSPFPGSKQPQHFGDGTRLSIL.

The chain carries TRBV28 and TRBJ2-1; 7 bases align to TRBD2. The CDR3 extends over 14 amino acids. Unmatched junction bases numbered 6, after V lost 8 bases and J lost 2 bases. Germline-derived CDR1 and CDR2 are MDHEN and SYDVKM. CDR3 DNA sequence: TGTGCCAGCCTGAGGAGCGGGACCTACAATGAGCAGTTCTTC. It encodes CASLRSGTYNEQFF.

The rearrangement joins TRBV6-5 to TRBJ1-5, with TRBD1 as a possible D gene (6 bases). The germline gives CDR1 MNHEY, CDR2 SVGAGI. The length of the CDR3 is 14 residues. The germline V and J ends were trimmed by 6 bases and 2 bases, with 11 bases remaining between them. The CDR3 nucleotides read TGTGCCAGCAGCCCGAACAGGGGCAATCAGCCCCAGCATTTT. The encoded protein is CASSPNRGNQPQHF.

The chain is built from TRBV28 and TRBJ2-7; D is uncertain. Trimming shortened V by 8 bases and J by 5 bases, and 25 bases separated the two germline ends. Looked up from germline, CDR1 is MDHEN and CDR2 is SYDVKM. There are 16 residues in the CDR3. CDR3 sequence: CASVSRISQIFHEQYF. CDR3 coding DNA: TGTGCCAGCGTTTCCAGGATCAGCCAGATTTTCCACGAGCAGTACTTC.

The rearrangement uses TRBV6-6 and TRBJ1-6; D might be TRBD1 (6 bases). Germline V gene data show CDR1 as MNHNY and CDR2 as SVGAGI (reference sequence). The ends were cut back, 7 bases at V and 4 bases at J, with 11 bases in the middle. This CDR3 spans 14 amino acids. As DNA, the CDR3 is TGTGCCAGCACGGACAGCCCGTATAATTCACCCCTCCACTTT. The encoded protein is CASTDSPYNSPLHF.

CDR3 nucleotide sequence: TGTGCCAGCAGGTACTTCGCTGAAGCTTTCTTT. Encoded protein: CASRYFAEAFF. This chain connects TRBV2 to TRBJ1-1; D call uncertain. The germline V gene has CDR1 SNHLY and CDR2 FYNNEI. V lost 6 bases and J 6 bases, leaving 8 bases between the germline ends. CDR3 size: 11 residues.

The J gene is TRBJ1-5, the V gene TRBV28, with D uncertain. The CDR3 contains 14 residues. The V gene lost 2 bases and the J gene lost 1 base, with 6 bases spanning the gap. The germline gives CDR1 MDHEN, CDR2 SYDVKM. DNA of the CDR3: TGTGCCAGCAGTTTAACCGGGAGCAATCAGCCCCAGCATTTT. Its translation: CASSLTGSNQPQHF.

This clone was found once. V gene TRBV6-4 combines with J gene TRBJ2-1; 11 bases fit TRBD2. V lost 8 bases and J lost 7; bases outside the gene matches: 7. The germline V gene encodes CDR1 MRHNA and CDR2 SNTAGT. The CDR3 runs to 14 residues. The CDR3 here is CASPRTSGGNEQFF. The CDR3 nucleotides are TGTGCCAGCCCCAGAACTAGCGGGGGTAATGAGCAGTTCTTC.

The chain combines TRBV6-1 with TRBJ2-1; 9 positions agree with TRBD1. CDR3 length: 15 amino acids. Germline V gene data show CDR1 as MNHNS and CDR2 as SASEGT. Unmatched junction bases numbered 7, after V lost 4 bases and J lost 6 bases. CDR3 protein: CASSVGRTGANEQFF. DNA for the CDR3: TGTGCCAGCAGTGTGGGTCGGACAGGGGCCAATGAGCAGTTCTTC.

V gene TRBV5-1 combines with J gene TRBJ2-2; D not certain. V lost 1 base and J lost 2, with 9 bases in between. The CDR3 consists of 15 residues. CDR1 and CDR2 from the germline V gene are SGHRS and YFSETQ. This CDR3 reads CASSLSRSNTGELFF. DNA of the CDR3: TGCGCCAGCAGCTTGTCCCGGAGCAACACCGGGGAGCTGTTTTTT.

This sequence joins TRBV27 and TRBJ2-7, with D maybe TRBD2 (5 bases). The CDR3 extends over 13 amino acids. Per germline, CDR1 MNHEY and CDR2 SMNVEV (reference sequence). With 6 bases removed from V and 3 bases from J, the gap between germline ends came to 12 bases. CDR3 coding DNA: TGTGCCAGCAGGCCCCAGCGGAACTACGAGCAGTACTTC. Translated: CASRPQRNYEQYF.

Notes on this clone: Other DNA sequences in this sample translate to the same CDR3. The rearrangement uses TRBV5-1 and TRBJ2-5; 7 positions agree with TRBD2. Looked up from germline, CDR1 is SGHRS and CDR2 is YFSETQ. V was clipped by 4 bases and J by 5 bases; unmatched bases: 8. There are 14 residues in the CDR3. CDR3 in amino acids: CASSPPRGGETQYF. The CDR3 bases are TGCGCCAGCAGCCCTCCGCGGGGAGGGGAGACCCAGTACTTC.

V is TRBV27 and J is TRBJ1-4, with 12 positions matching TRBD1. The V and J ends lost 5 bases and 10 bases, in that order; junction bases with no gene match: 14. This CDR3 comprises 17 residues. The V gene's germline CDR1 is MNHEY and CDR2 SMNVEV (reference sequence). CDR3 nucleotides: TGTGCCAGCAGTGCTACCGGGACAGGGGGCATTAGGGTAAAACTGTTTTTT. Translating it yields CASSATGTGGIRVKLFF.

The gene calls are TRBV6-1 and TRBJ2-5, with D unresolved. Per germline, CDR1 MNHNS and CDR2 SASEGT. Trimming left V 4 bases short and J 5 bases short, with 17 bases between. The CDR3 extends over 15 amino acids. CDR3 loop: CASSGSLVLDETQYF. Here the CDR3 DNA reads TGTGCCAGCAGTGGCTCGCTAGTTTTAGACGAGACCCAGTACTTC.

The chain couples TRBV4-2 to TRBJ1-4; no clear D gene. CDR1 and CDR2 (germline): LGHNA, YNFKEQ. CDR3 length equals 17 residues. The germline V and J ends were trimmed by 4 bases and 5 bases, with 20 bases remaining between them. CDR3 residues: CASSPQQITSSNEKLFF. CDR3 DNA sequence: TGTGCCAGCAGCCCCCAGCAAATTACTAGTTCGAATGAAAAACTGTTTTTT.

The gene calls are TRBV18 and TRBJ1-1; possible D gene TRBD1, 5 bases. The CDR3 is made up of 13 amino acids. Trimming stripped 3 bases from V and 1 base from J, with 6 bases between. Per germline, CDR1 KGHSH and CDR2 LQKENI. The CDR3 region has the DNA TGTGCCAGCTCACCGACAGCGAACACTGAAGCTTTCTTT. It codes for CASSPTANTEAFF.

The genes are TRBV10-2 and TRBJ2-3, with D perhaps TRBD1 (6 bases). The germline CDR1 and CDR2 sequences are WSHSY and SAAADI. V was cut by 6 bases and J by 0 bases, with 10 bases left in between. The CDR3 spans 14 residues. The CDR3: CASRPTGSTDTQYF. CDR3 DNA: TGCGCCAGCAGGCCGACAGGAAGCACAGATACGCAGTATTTT.

The chain carries TRBV29-1 and TRBJ2-7, with a possible D match to TRBD1 (7 bases). Looked up from germline, CDR1 is SQVTM and CDR2 is ANQGSEA. Trimming took off 4 bases at V and 0 bases at J, with 13 bases between the two ends. CDR3 length: 14 amino acids. This CDR3 is CSVAGDSSSYEQYF. CDR3 coding DNA: TGCAGCGTTGCGGGGGACAGCAGCTCCTACGAGCAGTACTTC.

The chain couples TRBV5-6 to TRBJ1-4, with TRBD1 matching over 7 bases. Germline loops: CDR1 SGHDT, CDR2 YYEEEE. V lost 7 bases and J lost 6; bases outside the gene matches: 9. The CDR3 has 14 residues. The CDR3 sequence is CASGYRGGDEKLFF. CDR3 in DNA: TGTGCCAGCGGATACAGGGGAGGTGATGAAAAACTGTTTTTT.

The chain couples TRBV11-2 to TRBJ1-2; 8 bases line up with TRBD1. CDR1 is SGHAT and CDR2 is FQNNGV in the germline V gene. V dropped 0 bases and J dropped 7; count of bases not matched to a gene: 7. The CDR3 covers 15 residues. CDR3 sequence: CASSLDPQGARGYTF. The CDR3 DNA reads as TGTGCCAGCAGCTTAGATCCCCAGGGGGCCCGTGGCTACACCTTC.

Turning to this clone: A read error may produce the germline difference seen at one junction end. The chain carries TRBV25-1 and TRBJ2-3; 10 nucleotides agree with TRBD2. Germline assignment: CDR1 MGHDK and CDR2 SYGVNS. This CDR3 contains 15 residues. CDR3 sequence: CASSESFGLAGVLDF. CDR3 nucleotide sequence: TGTGCCAGCAGTGAATCATTTGGCCTAGCGGGAGTTTTGGACTTT.

V gene TRBV13 combines with J gene TRBJ2-1; the D gene is possibly TRBD1 (5 bases). This CDR3 region has 12 residues. V lost 5 bases and J lost 8, with 10 bases in between. Looked up from germline, CDR1 is PRHDT and CDR2 is FYEKMQ (reference sequence). The CDR3 DNA reads as TGTGCCAGCAGCACCCAGGGCTATGAGCAGTTCTTC. Protein product: CASSTQGYEQFF.

The chain joins TRBV10-1 to TRBJ2-3; the D is unclear. The ends were cut back, 4 bases at V and 1 base at J, with 12 bases in the middle. Germline CDR1 and CDR2: WNHNN and SYGVQD (reference sequence). This CDR3 spans 15 amino acids. The DNA of the CDR3 is TGCGCCAGCAGTGTACAACACGGAGGCACAGATACGCAGTATTTT. The encoded protein is CASSVQHGGTDTQYF.

This chain connects TRBV7-9 to TRBJ2-1, with 9 bases lining up with TRBD1. CDR3 length: 13 residues. CDR1 SEHNR and CDR2 FQNEAQ come from the germline V gene (reference sequence). With 1 base clipped from V and 13 bases from J, the junction kept 5 bases outside the gene matches. Written as DNA, the CDR3 is TGTGCCAGCAGCTTAGGCGGGACAGGGCTTCAGTTCTTC. Its translation: CASSLGGTGLQFF.